The sequence of this T cell receptor beta chain was determined in a study of regulatory T cells in long-lasting Graves disease. Overall study: Newly diagnosed Graves' patients had under 3 months of antithyroid drugs.

General observations from the study: A reduction in accuracy may have resulted from the small sample size.

The CDR3 runs to 14 residues. The V gene lost 7 bases and the J gene lost 0 bases, with 12 bases spanning the gap. From germline, CDR1 is MNHNS and CDR2 SASEGT. Noted time point: newly diagnosed GD, antithyroid drugs for less than 3 months. After RNA was extracted from PBMCs, the TCR library was made from it. This clonotype came up many times. Its antigen is as yet unknown. Arm-PCR of CDR3 regions and iRepertoire HTBI primers were the basis on which TCR beta libraries were built. TCRdb analysed the multiplex PCR reads with MiXCR anew, one entry per CDR3 protein. The table has 250,000 to 400,000 distinct CDR3 sequences, 15% to 20% seen once.

The TCR originated in a female donor with Graves disease. The chain employs TRBV6-1 and TRBJ1-1; D is unresolved. The sample here was peripheral blood mononuclear cells (PBMCs), taken at new diagnosis, from a patient treated with antithyroid drugs. The CDR3 sequence: CASTPRPVNTEAFF. CDR3 in DNA: TGTGCCAGCACCCCTCGTCCCGTGAACACTGAAGCTTTCTTT.